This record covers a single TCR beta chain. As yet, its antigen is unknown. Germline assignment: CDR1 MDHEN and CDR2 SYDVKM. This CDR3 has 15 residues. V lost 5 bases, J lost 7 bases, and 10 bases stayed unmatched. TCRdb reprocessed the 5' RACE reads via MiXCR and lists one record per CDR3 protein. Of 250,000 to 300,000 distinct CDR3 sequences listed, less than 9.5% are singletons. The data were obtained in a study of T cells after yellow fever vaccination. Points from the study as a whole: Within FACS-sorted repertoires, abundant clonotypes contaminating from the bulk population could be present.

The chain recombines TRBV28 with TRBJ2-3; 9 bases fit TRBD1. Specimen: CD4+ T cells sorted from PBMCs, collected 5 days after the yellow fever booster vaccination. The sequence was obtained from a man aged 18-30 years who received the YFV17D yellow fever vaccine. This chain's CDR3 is CASSPTGTGLYTQYF. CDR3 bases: TGTGCCAGCAGTCCAACTGGGACAGGGCTATATACGCAGTATTTT.